This TCR beta chain was recovered during a study of cytomegalovirus exposure and HLA in healthy donors. Measured with immunoSEQ multiplex PCR; TCRdb has only the in-frame clones, and not every one. The sample has some 120,000 clones, 94% seen once. V was cut by 2 bases and J by 0 bases, with 4 bases left in between. The CDR3 contains 13 residues. CDR1 SGHAT and CDR2 FQNNGV come from the germline V gene. This clonotype was sampled from a woman aged 18-35 years in good health and CMV-seronegative. The rearrangement links TRBV11-2 to TRBJ1-1; the D is unclear. What was sequenced was PBMCs. The chain's CDR3 is CASSLYLNTEAFF. Written as DNA, the CDR3 is TGTGCCAGCAGCTTATATTTGAACACTGAAGCTTTCTTT.